This paragraph reports one TCR beta chain. The data were obtained in a study of molecular identifiers for immune sequencing clone quantification. Germline assignment: CDR1 GTSNPN and CDR2 SVGIG (reference sequence). The CDR3 runs to 13 residues. V lost 0 bases and J lost 3, with 9 bases in between. TCRdb redid the calling of the PCR reads with MiXCR, one entry per CDR3 protein. The sample lists more than 550,000 distinct CDR3 sequences, about 25% occurring once. The sequence was obtained from a human donor in good health. Some libraries in this study had Jurkat cell RNA spiked in. The chain is built from TRBV30 and TRBJ2-7; D not resolved. Sequenced sample: naive CD8+ T cells from blood, with Jurkat cell RNA spiked in. The subset: FACS-sorted CD8+CD4-CCR7+CD45RA+ naive T cells. In DNA form, the CDR3 reads TGTGCCTGGAGTGTCGGTCAGAACTACGAGCAGTACTTC. As protein: CAWSVGQNYEQYF.